The T cell receptor beta chain under discussion was sequenced for a study of graft-versus-host responses after intestinal transplantation. Whole-study findings and limits: In recipient marrow, GvH clones were found, and some appeared first in ileum or blood.

The ends lost 5 bases at V and 1 base at J; junction bases unmatched: 10. This CDR3 contains 17 residues. Germline V gene lookup returns CDR1 SGHTA and CDR2 FQGNSA. The assay was immunoSEQ multiplex PCR, and TCRdb's table has in-frame clones only and misses some. The sample shows over 45,000 clones, around 93% of them seen only once. A note on this clone: The target antigen is unknown.

Sequencing used unstimulated CD4+ T cells sorted from spleen or lymph node cells, obtained before transplant. The clonotype comes from a human donor who was the organ donor for an intestinal transplant. The chain combines TRBV7-2 with TRBJ2-7; 11 bases line up with TRBD2. In DNA, the CDR3 is TGTGCCAGCAGCGCCCTCGGGACTAGCGGATTTTCCTACGAGCAGTACTTC. Translated: CASSALGTSGFSYEQYF.